These 25 T cell receptor beta chains share one sample of origin, sequenced in a study of blood T cell repertoires in COVID-19. The repertoire was sequenced with immunoSEQ multiplex PCR; TCRdb's copy has only in-frame clones and lacks some. The table has some 96,000 clones, roughly nine tenths seen once. The sequenced sample was peripheral blood. These receptors all come from a man aged 60 to 69 with acute or convalescent COVID-19.

The rearrangement links TRBV19 to TRBJ1-1; D possibly corresponds to TRBD1 (5 bases). V was pared by 9 bases and J by 2 bases, with 13 bases between. The CDR3 consists of 13 residues. Germline V CDR1 and CDR2: LNHDA, SQIVND (reference sequence). CDR3 coding DNA: TGTGCCAGCCAGAGACAGACAAACACTGAAGCTTTCTTT. It is translated as CASQRQTNTEAFF.

V and J are TRBV24-1 and TRBJ2-3; 9 bases fit TRBD2. This CDR3 is built from 17 residues. The J segment lost 6 bases and the V segment lost 3 bases, leaving 12 bases of the junction unmatched. Germline lookup yields CDR1 KGHDR and CDR2 SFDVKD. The CDR3 protein is CATSDQSAGGFGDTQYF. DNA for the CDR3: TGTGCCACCAGTGATCAATCAGCGGGGGGATTTGGGGATACGCAGTATTTT.

This clone was observed once. The chain uses TRBV5-1 and TRBJ1-1, with TRBD1 identical over 7 bases. After removal of 4 bases from V and 5 bases from J, the junction contained 8 bases not matched to a gene. This CDR3 spans 14 amino acids. CDR1 and CDR2 (germline): SGHRS, YFSETQ. The chain's CDR3 is CASSPLQGSTEAFF. Here the CDR3 DNA reads TGCGCCAGCAGCCCATTACAGGGGAGTACTGAAGCTTTCTTT.

The V and J genes are TRBV19 and TRBJ1-1, with 7 bases identical to TRBD1. This CDR3 is 16 amino acids long. V gave up 4 bases and J gave up 3 bases; unmatched junction bases: 11. CDR1 and CDR2 from the germline V gene are LNHDA and SQIVND (reference sequence). The CDR3 reads CASSTLRGQTDTEAFF. DNA for the CDR3: TGTGCCAGTAGTACCCTGAGGGGACAGACAGACACTGAAGCTTTCTTT.

CDR3 protein: CSVDGQGDSYGYTF. CDR3 nucleotides: TGCAGCGTTGACGGCCAGGGCGACTCTTATGGCTACACCTTC. J is TRBJ1-2 and V is TRBV29-1; TRBD1 is a possible D gene (5 bases). The germline V gene encodes CDR1 SQVTM and CDR2 ANQGSEA. V was cut by 3 bases and J by 5 bases, with 16 bases left in between. The CDR3 runs to 14 residues.

The chain carries TRBV5-1 and TRBJ2-2, with D possibly being TRBD2 (7 bases). The CDR3 extends over 14 amino acids. V lost 2 bases, J lost 6 bases, and 11 bases lay in between. Germline V gene sequence: CDR1 SGHRS, CDR2 YFSETQ. This CDR3 is CASSFGGASGELFF. The CDR3 DNA reads TGCGCCAGCAGCTTTGGGGGGGCGTCCGGGGAGCTGTTTTTT.

V usage is TRBV2 and J usage is TRBJ2-3; 7 nucleotides agree with TRBD2. There are 10 residues in the CDR3. Germline V gene sequence: CDR1 SNHLY, CDR2 FYNNEI. The CDR3 DNA reads TGTGCGGACGGGAGGGATACGCAGTATTTT. Its protein product is CADGRDTQYF.

This chain links TRBV19 with TRBJ1-5; 8 positions agree with TRBD1. The CDR3 extends over 15 amino acids. The germline V gene has CDR1 LNHDA and CDR2 SQIVND (reference sequence). The ends lost 6 bases at V and 2 bases at J; junction bases unmatched: 6. CDR3 protein: CASRGQQGGNQPQHF. The CDR3 DNA reads as TGTGCCAGTAGGGGCCAACAGGGGGGCAATCAGCCCCAGCATTTT.

The chain carries TRBV6-5 and TRBJ1-2; unclear D gene. V shed 6 bases and J shed 5 bases, with 10 bases lying between them. Germline V CDR1 and CDR2: MNHEY, SVGAGI. CDR3 size: 12 residues. CDR3 protein: CASSQMVYGYTF. CDR3 sequence (DNA): TGTGCCAGCAGCCAGATGGTTTATGGCTACACCTTC.

The genes are TRBV29-1 and TRBJ1-2, with D unresolved. The V gene lost 7 bases and the J gene lost 8 bases, with 14 bases spanning the gap. The CDR3 consists of 11 residues. Germline CDR1 reads SQVTM; CDR2 reads ANQGSEA. CDR3 loop: CSGRAGRGYTF. The CDR3 DNA follows: TGCAGCGGGCGGGCAGGTCGAGGCTACACCTTC.

V is TRBV7-2 and J is TRBJ2-4; TRBD1 aligns across 8 bases. With 5 bases clipped from V and 1 base from J, the junction kept 10 bases outside the gene matches. Looked up from germline, CDR1 is SGHTA and CDR2 is FQGNSA. The CDR3 is 17 residues long. DNA for the CDR3: TGTGCCAGCAGCCCCCGGGACAGGATTGGGGCCAAAAACATTCAGTACTTC. This translates into CASSPRDRIGAKNIQYF.

The chain recombines TRBV3-1 (or the pseudogene TRBV3-2) with TRBJ1-2; 7 positions match TRBD1. Trimming took 3 bases from V and 2 from J; bases not matched to a gene: 3. Per germline, CDR1 LGHDT and CDR2 YNNKEL (reference sequence). This CDR3 is 14 amino acids long. The CDR3 here is CASSQVQGNYGYTF. CDR3 coding DNA: TGTGCCAGCAGCCAGGTACAGGGGAACTATGGCTACACCTTC.

Only a few counts were recorded for this clone. V and J are TRBV19 and TRBJ2-6, with 7 bases fitting TRBD1. The ends lost 7 bases at V and 2 bases at J; junction bases unmatched: 2. The CDR3 contains 14 residues. The V gene's germline CDR1 is LNHDA and CDR2 SQIVND (reference sequence). This chain's CDR3 is CASKQGAGANVLTF. DNA of the CDR3: TGTGCCAGTAAGCAGGGGGCTGGGGCCAACGTCCTGACTTTC.

The rearrangement joins TRBV6-5 to TRBJ2-1; a weak D match, TRBD1 (5 bases). The CDR3 is made up of 15 amino acids. The ends were cut back, 9 bases at V and 4 bases at J, with 19 bases in the middle. Per the germline V gene, CDR1 is MNHEY and CDR2 is SVGAGI. The chain's CDR3 is CASRPGPGMYNEQFF. CDR3 coding DNA: TGTGCCAGTAGGCCAGGGCCGGGCATGTACAATGAGCAGTTCTTC.

Only one count was recorded for this clone. The V gene is TRBV19, the J gene TRBJ1-5; D unclear. The CDR3 contains 19 residues. V lost 3 bases and J 4 bases, leaving 25 bases between the germline ends. Germline V gene data show CDR1 as LNHDA and CDR2 as SQIVND (reference sequence). CDR3 protein: CASSIGGPGSGLRNQPQHF. DNA of the CDR3: TGTGCCAGTAGTATTGGTGGGCCCGGTTCTGGCTTACGGAATCAGCCCCAGCATTTT.

The rearrangement joins TRBV6-5 to TRBJ1-1, with D tentatively TRBD1 (6 bases). Trimming left V 6 bases short and J 4 bases short, with 18 bases between. From germline, CDR1 is MNHEY and CDR2 SVGAGI. This CDR3 spans 15 amino acids. CDR3 sequence: CASRTHRVLSTEAFF. As DNA, the CDR3 is TGTGCCAGCAGGACTCACAGGGTTTTGAGCACTGAAGCTTTCTTT.

The V and J genes are TRBV4-2 and TRBJ2-5; 9 nucleotides line up with TRBD2. This CDR3 is built from 15 residues. After removal of 5 bases from V and 3 bases from J, the junction contained 7 bases not matched to a gene. Per germline, CDR1 LGHNA and CDR2 YNFKEQ. In DNA, the CDR3 is TGTGCCAGCAGCGGTCCGGGACTAGCTGAAGAGACCCAGTACTTC. Its protein product is CASSGPGLAEETQYF.

The chain employs TRBV7-9 and TRBJ2-2; D not resolved. The CDR3 spans 14 residues. Germline CDR1 SEHNR, CDR2 FQNEAQ (reference sequence). The V and J ends lost 2 bases and 2 bases respectively, with 6 bases between them. The DNA of the CDR3 is TGTGCCAGCAGCTTACCTCCTAACACCGGGGAGCTGTTTTTT. This sequence encodes CASSLPPNTGELFF.

The chain uses TRBV5-4 and TRBJ2-7; D might be TRBD1 (7 bases). The CDR3 is made up of 16 amino acids. Germline V gene data show CDR1 as SGHNT and CDR2 as YYREEE (reference sequence). Trimming pared 4 bases from V and 2 bases from J, leaving 19 bases between. CDR3 protein: CASSQGGGLSTYEQYV. CDR3 nucleotides: TGTGCCAGCAGCCAGGGGGGCGGACTGTCAACCTACGAGCAGTACGTC.

V gene TRBV11-2 combines with J gene TRBJ1-2; possible D gene TRBD1, 5 bases. Trimming removed 1 base at V and 8 bases at J, with 17 bases between. Germline V gives CDR1 SGHAT, CDR2 FQNNGV. The CDR3 is 15 amino acids. The CDR3, as DNA: TGTGCCAGCAGCTTAGCCCATTGGCAGGGCGGAGGCTACACCTTC. Encoded protein: CASSLAHWQGGGYTF. Supplemented by reference TRBV11-2 and TRBJ1-2, the full variable domain reads EAGVAQSPRYKIIEKRQSVAFWCNPISGHATLYWYQQILGQGPKLLIQFQNNGVVDDSQLPKDRFSAERLKGVDSTLKIQPAKLEDSAVYLCASSLAHWQGGGYTFGSGTRLTVV.

On this clone: In the same sample, other DNA sequences code for this CDR3. The chain carries TRBV7-2 and TRBJ1-2; 10 nucleotides line up with TRBD1. Looked up from germline, CDR1 is SGHTA and CDR2 is FQGNSA. V lost 3 bases to trimming and J lost 8 bases; unmatched junction nucleotides: 6. The CDR3 runs to 14 residues. CDR3 in amino acids: CASSLGQGTGGYTF. CDR3 coding DNA: TGTGCCAGCAGCTTGGGACAGGGGACCGGCGGCTACACCTTC.

The V call is TRBV12-2, the J call TRBJ2-3; the table names TRBD2, a call not compared with the DNA. TRBV12-2 is assigned pseudogene status. This CDR3 spans 19 amino acids. The CDR3 sequence: CASRLARLAGGPCTDTQYF. The CDR3 region has the DNA TGTGCAAGTCGCTTAGCGCGTTTAGCGGGGGGGCCTTGCACAGATACGCAGTATTTT.

This chain uses TRBV2 with TRBJ1-2; weak D call: TRBD1 (6 bases). The length of the CDR3 is 13 residues. Looked up from germline, CDR1 is SNHLY and CDR2 is FYNNEI. The ends were cut back, 5 bases at V and 0 bases at J, with 7 bases in the middle. The CDR3 spells CASSRDTNYGYTF. CDR3 sequence (DNA): TGTGCCAGCAGTAGGGACACTAACTATGGCTACACCTTC.

V gene TRBV7-7 combines with J gene TRBJ2-2; 8 bases are shared with TRBD2. V dropped 5 bases and J dropped 6; count of bases not matched to a gene: 5. Germline V gene sequence: CDR1 SSHAT, CDR2 FNYEAQ (reference sequence). The CDR3 contains 14 residues. The CDR3 here is CASSQNGGAGELFF. The CDR3 DNA reads as TGTGCCAGCAGCCAGAACGGGGGGGCCGGGGAGCTGTTTTTT.

The sample holds a few counts of this clone. This sequence joins TRBV2 and TRBJ1-6, with TRBD1 as a possible D gene (5 bases). The ends were cut back, 3 bases at V and 6 bases at J, with 12 bases in the middle. The germline V gene encodes CDR1 SNHLY and CDR2 FYNNEI. CDR3 length: 15 amino acids. CDR3 region: CASSDRGSPNSPLHF. The CDR3 DNA reads as TGTGCCAGCAGTGATCGGGGGAGCCCTAATTCACCCCTCCACTTT.